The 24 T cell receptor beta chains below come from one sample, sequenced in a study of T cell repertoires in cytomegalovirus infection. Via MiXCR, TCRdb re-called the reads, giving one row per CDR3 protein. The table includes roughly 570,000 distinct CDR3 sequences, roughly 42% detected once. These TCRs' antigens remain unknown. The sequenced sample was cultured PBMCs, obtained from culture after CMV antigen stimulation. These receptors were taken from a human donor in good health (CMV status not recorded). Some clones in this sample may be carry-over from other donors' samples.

For the CDR3, the DNA is TGTGCCAGCAGCCAAGGTAGCGGGGGGACATACAATGAGCAGTTCTTC. Its translation: CASSQGSGGTYNEQFF. The gene calls are TRBV4-2 and TRBJ2-1, with TRBD2 identical over 10 bases. Losses at the gene ends were 1 base for V and 4 bases for J; bases not matched to a gene: 4. The germline V gene has CDR1 LGHNA and CDR2 YNFKEQ. This CDR3 has 16 residues.

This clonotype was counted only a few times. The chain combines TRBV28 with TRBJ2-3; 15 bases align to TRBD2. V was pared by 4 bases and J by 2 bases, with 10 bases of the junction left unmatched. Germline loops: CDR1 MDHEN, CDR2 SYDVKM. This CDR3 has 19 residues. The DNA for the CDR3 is TGTGCCAGCAGTTCGACTGGACTAGCGGGAGGGAGAGCCACAGATACGCAGTATTTT. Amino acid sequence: CASSSTGLAGGRATDTQYF.

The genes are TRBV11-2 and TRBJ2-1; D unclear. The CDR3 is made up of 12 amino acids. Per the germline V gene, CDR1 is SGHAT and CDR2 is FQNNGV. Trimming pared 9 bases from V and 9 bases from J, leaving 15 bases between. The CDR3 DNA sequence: TGTGCCAGTACGGACGGTACAACTGAGCAGTTCTTC. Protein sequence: CASTDGTTEQFF.

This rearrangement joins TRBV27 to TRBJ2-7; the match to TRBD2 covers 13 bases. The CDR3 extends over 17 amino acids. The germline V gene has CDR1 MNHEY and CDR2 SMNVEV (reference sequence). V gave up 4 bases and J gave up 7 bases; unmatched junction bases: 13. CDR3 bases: TGTGCCAGCAGTTCGGGGACTAGCGGGATACTTTGGTCGGAGCAGTACTTC. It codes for CASSSGTSGILWSEQYF.

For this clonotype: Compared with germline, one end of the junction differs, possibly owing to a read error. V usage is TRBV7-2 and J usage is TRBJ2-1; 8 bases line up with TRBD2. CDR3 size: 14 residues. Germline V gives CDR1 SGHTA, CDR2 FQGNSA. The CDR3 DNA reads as TGTGCCAGCAGATTAGCGGGGAGCTACAATGAGCAGTTCTTC. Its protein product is CASRLAGSYNEQFF. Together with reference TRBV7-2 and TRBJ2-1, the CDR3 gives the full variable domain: GAGVSQSPSNKVTEKGKDVELRCDPISGHTALYWYRQSLGQGLEFLIYFQGNSAPDKSGLPSDRFSAERTGGSVSTLTIQRTQQEDSAVYLCASRLAGSYNEQFFGPGTRLTVL.

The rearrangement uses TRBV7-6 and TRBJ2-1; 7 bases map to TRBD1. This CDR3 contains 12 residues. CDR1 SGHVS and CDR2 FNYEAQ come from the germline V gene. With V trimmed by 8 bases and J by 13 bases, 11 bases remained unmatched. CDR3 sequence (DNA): TGTGCCAGCGCCGAAGACCGGGACAGTCAGTTCTTC. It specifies CASAEDRDSQFF. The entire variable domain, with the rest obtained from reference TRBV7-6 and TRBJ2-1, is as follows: GAGVSQSPRYKVTKRGQDVALRCDPISGHVSLYWYRQALGQGPEFLTYFNYEAQQDKSGLPNDRFSAERPEGSISTLTIQRTEQRDSAMYRCASAEDRDSQFFGPGTRLTVL.

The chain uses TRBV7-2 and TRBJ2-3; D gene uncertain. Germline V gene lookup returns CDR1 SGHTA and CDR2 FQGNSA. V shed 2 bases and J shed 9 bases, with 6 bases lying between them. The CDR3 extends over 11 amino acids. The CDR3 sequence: CASSLLWTQYF. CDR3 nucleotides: TGTGCCAGCAGCTTACTATGGACGCAGTATTTT.

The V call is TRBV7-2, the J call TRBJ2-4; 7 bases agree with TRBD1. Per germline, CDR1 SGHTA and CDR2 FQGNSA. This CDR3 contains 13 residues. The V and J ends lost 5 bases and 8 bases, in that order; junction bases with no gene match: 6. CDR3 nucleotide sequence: TGTGCCAGCAGCCCGGCGACAGGGTACATTCAGTACTTC. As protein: CASSPATGYIQYF.

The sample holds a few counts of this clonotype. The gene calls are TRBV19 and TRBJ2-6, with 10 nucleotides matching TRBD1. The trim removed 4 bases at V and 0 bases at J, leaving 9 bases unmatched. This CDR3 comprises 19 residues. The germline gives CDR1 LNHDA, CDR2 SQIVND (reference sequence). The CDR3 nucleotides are TGTGCCAGTAGTAACCTCGGACAGGGGGTGAGCTCTGGGGCCAACGTCCTGACTTTC. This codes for CASSNLGQGVSSGANVLTF.

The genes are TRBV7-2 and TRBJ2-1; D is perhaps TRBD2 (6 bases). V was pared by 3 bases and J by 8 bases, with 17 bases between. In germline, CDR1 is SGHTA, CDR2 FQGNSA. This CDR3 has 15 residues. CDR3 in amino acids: CASSLAGTRIHEQFF. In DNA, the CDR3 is TGTGCCAGCAGCTTGGCGGGGACCAGAATCCATGAGCAGTTCTTC.

This chain's CDR3 is CASSQDGGDVPPETQYF. CDR3 sequence (DNA): TGCGCCAGCAGCCAAGATGGGGGGGACGTGCCACCAGAGACCCAGTACTTC. J is TRBJ2-5 and V is TRBV4-1, with 7 bases fitting TRBD2. The CDR3 is 17 amino acids. The V gene's germline CDR1 is MGHRA and CDR2 YSYEKL. Germline trimming cut 0 bases from V and 4 bases from J; bases unmatched to any gene: 11.

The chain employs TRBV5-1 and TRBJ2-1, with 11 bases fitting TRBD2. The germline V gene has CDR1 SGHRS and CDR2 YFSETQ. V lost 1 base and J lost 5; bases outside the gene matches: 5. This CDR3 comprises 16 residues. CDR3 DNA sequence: TGCGCCAGCAGCTTGCCACTAGCGGGAGTGCACAATGAGCAGTTCTTC. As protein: CASSLPLAGVHNEQFF.

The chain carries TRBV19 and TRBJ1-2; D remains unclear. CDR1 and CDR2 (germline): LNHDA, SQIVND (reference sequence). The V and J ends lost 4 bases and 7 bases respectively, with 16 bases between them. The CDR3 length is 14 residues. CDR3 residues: CASSTYPPPRGYTF. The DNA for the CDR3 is TGTGCCAGTAGTACTTATCCCCCCCCCCGTGGCTACACCTTC.

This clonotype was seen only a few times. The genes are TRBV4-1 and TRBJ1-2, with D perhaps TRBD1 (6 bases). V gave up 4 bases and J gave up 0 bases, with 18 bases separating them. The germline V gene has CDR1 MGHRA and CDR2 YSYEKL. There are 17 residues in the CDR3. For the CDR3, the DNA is TGCGCCAGCAGCCGACCCCTTACAGGGCGAGCTAACTATGGCTACACCTTC. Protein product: CASSRPLTGRANYGYTF.

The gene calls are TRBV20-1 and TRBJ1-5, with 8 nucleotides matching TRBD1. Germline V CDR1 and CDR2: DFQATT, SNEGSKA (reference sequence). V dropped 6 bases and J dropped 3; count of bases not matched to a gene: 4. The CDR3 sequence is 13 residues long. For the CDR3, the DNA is TGCAGTGCCCGGGACAGGCTCAATCAGCCCCAGCATTTT. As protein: CSARDRLNQPQHF.

CDR3 DNA sequence: TGTGCCAGCAGCTCAAACTCCAGGGGGGACAGGCGATACGAGCAGTACTTC. This encodes CASSSNSRGDRRYEQYF. This sequence joins TRBV7-8 and TRBJ2-7; 8 nucleotides match TRBD1. CDR1 and CDR2 (germline): SGHVS, FQNEAQ. The CDR3 spans 17 residues. With V trimmed by 4 bases and J by 4 bases, 15 bases remained unmatched.

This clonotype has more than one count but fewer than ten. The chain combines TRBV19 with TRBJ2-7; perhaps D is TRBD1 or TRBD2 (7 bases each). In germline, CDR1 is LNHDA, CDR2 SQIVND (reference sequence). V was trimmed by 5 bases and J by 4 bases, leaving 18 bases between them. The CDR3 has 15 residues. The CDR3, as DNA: TGTGCCAGTAGTGCCAGGGGCCAGGGGGGGTACGAGCAGTACTTC. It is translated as CASSARGQGGYEQYF.

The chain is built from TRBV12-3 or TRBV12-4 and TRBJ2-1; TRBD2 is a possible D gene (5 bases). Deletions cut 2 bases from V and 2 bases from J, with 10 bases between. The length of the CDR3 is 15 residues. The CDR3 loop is CASSLSLATYNEQFF. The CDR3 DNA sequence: TGTGCCAGCAGTTTATCATTAGCGACCTACAATGAGCAGTTCTTC.

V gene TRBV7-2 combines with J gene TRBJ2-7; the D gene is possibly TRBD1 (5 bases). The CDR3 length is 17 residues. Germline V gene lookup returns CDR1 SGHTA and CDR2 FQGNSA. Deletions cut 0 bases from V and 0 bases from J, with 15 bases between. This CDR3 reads CASSLAWGYWGSYEQYF. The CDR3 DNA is TGTGCCAGCAGCTTAGCTTGGGGCTACTGGGGCTCCTACGAGCAGTACTTC.

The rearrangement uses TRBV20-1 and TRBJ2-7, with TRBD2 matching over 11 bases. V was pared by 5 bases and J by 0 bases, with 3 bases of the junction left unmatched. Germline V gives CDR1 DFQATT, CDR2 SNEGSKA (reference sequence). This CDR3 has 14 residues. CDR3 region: CSAFLAGGSYEQYF. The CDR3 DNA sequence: TGCAGTGCTTTTCTAGCGGGGGGCTCCTACGAGCAGTACTTC.

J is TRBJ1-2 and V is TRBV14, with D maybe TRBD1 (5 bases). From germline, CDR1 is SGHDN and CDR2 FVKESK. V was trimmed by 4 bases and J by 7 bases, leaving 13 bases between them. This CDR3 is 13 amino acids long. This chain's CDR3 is CASSPTRDGGYTF. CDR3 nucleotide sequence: TGTGCCAGCAGCCCTACCAGGGACGGTGGCTACACCTTC.

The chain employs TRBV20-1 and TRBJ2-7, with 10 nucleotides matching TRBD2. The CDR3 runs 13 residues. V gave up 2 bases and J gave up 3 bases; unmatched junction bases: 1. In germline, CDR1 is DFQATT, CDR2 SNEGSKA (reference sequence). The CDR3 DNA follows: TGCAGTGCTAGACTAGCGGGAGACTACGAGCAGTACTTC. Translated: CSARLAGDYEQYF.

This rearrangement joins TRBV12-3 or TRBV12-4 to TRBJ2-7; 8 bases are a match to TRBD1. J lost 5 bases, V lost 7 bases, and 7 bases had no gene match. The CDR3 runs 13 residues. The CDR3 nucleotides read TGTGCCAGCACCCCGGGCAGGGGGCACGAGCAGTACTTC. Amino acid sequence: CASTPGRGHEQYF.

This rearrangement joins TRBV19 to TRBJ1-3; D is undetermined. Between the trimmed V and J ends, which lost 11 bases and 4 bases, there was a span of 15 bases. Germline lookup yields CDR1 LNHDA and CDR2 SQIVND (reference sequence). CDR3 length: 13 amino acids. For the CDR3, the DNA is TGTGCCGTTTCCCGGGCAGAAGGAAACACCATATATTTT. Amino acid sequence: CAVSRAEGNTIYF.